This entry is about one T cell receptor beta chain. Its antigen is not identified. Here immunoSEQ multiplex PCR was the method, and the copy in TCRdb shows in-frame clones only, minus some. The sample has about 130,000 clones; around 90% are singletons. These data are taken from a study of graft-versus-host responses after intestinal transplantation. About the study: Anti-thymocyte globulin induction was given to all recipients, followed by tacrolimus and steroids for around three years.

General study points: Those patients showing graft-donor T cell macrochimerism displayed high graft-versus-host to host-versus-graft clonal ratios in allografts.

Specimen: unstimulated CD4+ T cells sorted from spleen or lymph node cells, collected before intestinal transplant. The source is a human donor who received an intestinal transplant.

The CDR3 DNA is TGCGCCAGCAGCTCCACCAAGAGAACCCAGTACTTC. Protein sequence: CASSSTKRTQYF. The rearrangement links TRBV5-1 to TRBJ2-5; D is undetermined. The CDR3 totals 12 residues. Trimming stripped 3 bases from V and 8 bases from J, with 11 bases between. Germline assignment: CDR1 SGHRS and CDR2 YFSETQ.